These T cell receptor beta chains were read from a single sample in a study of CD8 T cells in Susac syndrome. MiXCR, applied by TCRdb to the immunoSEQ multiplex PCR reads, yields one record per CDR3 protein. The sample includes just over 150,000 distinct CDR3 sequences, roughly 94% of them seen just once. Material for sequencing was CD8+ T cells from PBMCs. The source is a human donor with multiple sclerosis. The CDR3 runs from the conserved cysteine through the conserved F or W. Each record gives: V gene, J gene, clone size, CDR3 length, D gene, CDR3 DNA, CDR3 protein. D genes are given only for firm matches. Clone size, where shown, is once, few, many, or a class for clones that have expanded.

v_call: TRBV27; j_call: TRBJ1-5; clone_size: -; cdr3_length: 13; d_call: -; cdr3_nt: TGTGCCAGCAGCACCGACAGGAATCAGCCCCAGCATTTT; cdr3_aa: CASSTDRNQPQHF
v_call: TRBV27; j_call: TRBJ1-2; clone_size: -; cdr3_length: 14; d_call: TRBD1; cdr3_nt: TGTGCCAGCAGTTTCACAGGGGGCGACTATGGCTACACCTTC; cdr3_aa: CASSFTGGDYGYTF
v_call: TRBV29-1; j_call: TRBJ2-7; clone_size: -; cdr3_length: 13; d_call: -; cdr3_nt: TGCAGCGTTGAAGTAACGGACTCCTACGAGCAGTACTTC; cdr3_aa: CSVEVTDSYEQYF
v_call: TRBV12-3/TRBV12-4; j_call: TRBJ2-3; clone_size: once; cdr3_length: 15; d_call: -; cdr3_nt: TGTGCCAGCAGTTTGGAAGCTTATAGCACAGATACGCAGTATTTT; cdr3_aa: CASSLEAYSTDTQYF
v_call: TRBV9; j_call: TRBJ1-2; clone_size: -; cdr3_length: 15; d_call: -; cdr3_nt: TGTGCCAGCAGGCGTACTCAGGGTCCGTTTGGTGGCTACACCTTC; cdr3_aa: CASRRTQGPFGGYTF
v_call: TRBV28; j_call: TRBJ1-2; clone_size: -; cdr3_length: 16; d_call: -; cdr3_nt: TGTGCCAGCAGTTTGGACCCGGGGTCGGGGAATCCGAGCTACACCTTC; cdr3_aa: CASSLDPGSGNPSYTF
v_call: TRBV12-3/TRBV12-4; j_call: TRBJ2-2; clone_size: -; cdr3_length: 13; d_call: -; cdr3_nt: TGTGCCAGCAGTGACCCGCACACCGGGGAGCTGTTTTTT; cdr3_aa: CASSDPHTGELFF
v_call: TRBV6-6; j_call: TRBJ1-2; clone_size: -; cdr3_length: 11; d_call: -; cdr3_nt: TGTGCCACCCACTATTCTACGGGCTACACCTTC; cdr3_aa: CATHYSTGYTF
v_call: TRBV5-1; j_call: TRBJ2-5; clone_size: -; cdr3_length: 17; d_call: TRBD2; cdr3_nt: TGCGCCAGCAGCTCCGGGACTAGCGGCCCTTTTCAAGAGACCCAGTACTTC; cdr3_aa: CASSSGTSGPFQETQYF
v_call: TRBV7-3; j_call: TRBJ2-2; clone_size: -; cdr3_length: 16; d_call: -; cdr3_nt: TGTGCCAGCAGCCCCAAGGGGTCCCGGAACACCGGGGAGCTGTTTTTT; cdr3_aa: CASSPKGSRNTGELFF
v_call: TRBV7-9; j_call: TRBJ2-2; clone_size: -; cdr3_length: 14; d_call: -; cdr3_nt: TGTGCCAGCAGTCCACAGGGAGTTACCGGGGAGCTGTTTTTT; cdr3_aa: CASSPQGVTGELFF
v_call: TRBV19; j_call: TRBJ2-7; clone_size: -; cdr3_length: 14; d_call: TRBD1; cdr3_nt: TGTGCCAGTAGTATTCGCGACAGGGTCCACGAGCAGTACTTC; cdr3_aa: CASSIRDRVHEQYF
v_call: TRBV6-2/TRBV6-3; j_call: TRBJ1-5; clone_size: -; cdr3_length: 13; d_call: -; cdr3_nt: TGTGCCAGCAGTTATCCCGGGGGCCAGCCCCAGCATTTT; cdr3_aa: CASSYPGGQPQHF